The clone carrying this T cell receptor (beta chain) came up once. V was clipped by 5 bases and J by 4 bases; unmatched bases: 9. The CDR3 totals 16 residues. Germline V gene data show CDR1 as MNHEY and CDR2 as SVGEGT. This sample was included in a study of blood T cell repertoires in COVID-19. Study at large: From T cells, B-cell-depleted T cells, or PBMCs came the material, which was cDNA or gDNA.

Study processing details: Reference gene primer amplification gave nucleated cell count estimates. The table came from immunoSEQ multiplex PCR; TCRdb's copy has only in-frame clones and leaves some out. The V and J calls and clone size are taken from that table; D and trimming were inferred from the DNA. In the table there are fewer than 250,000 clones, over 80% of which are singletons. The chain is built from TRBV6-2 or TRBV6-3 and TRBJ2-2; 8 nucleotides agree with TRBD2. The receptor was derived from a woman in her thirties with acute COVID-19. Sequenced: PBMCs or T cells enriched from blood (not recorded which). CDR3 protein: CASSQLGTRSTGELFF. The CDR3, as DNA: TGTGCCAGCAGTCAACTCGGGACTAGGAGCACCGGGGAGCTGTTTTTT.